Sequencing of this T cell receptor beta chain was carried out in a study of graft-versus-host responses after intestinal transplantation. Study-level background: In this cohort, recipients had multivisceral, liver-intestinal, or isolated intestinal transplants. All recipients were given anti-thymocyte globulin induction, and tacrolimus and steroids were then administered for roughly three years. Whole-study results and caveats: Circulating GvH clones peaking coincided with falling HvG clones soon after transplant. The presence of high graft-versus-host to host-versus-graft clonal ratios in allografts characterized patients with graft-donor T cell macrochimerism.

TCRdb keeps only in-frame clones here, not all; method: immunoSEQ multiplex PCR. The table lists over 60,000 clones, about nine tenths of them singletons. The J segment lost 4 bases and the V segment lost 3 bases, leaving 1 base of the junction unmatched. This CDR3 has 15 residues. Germline CDR1 reads MGHRA; CDR2 reads YSYEKL. Intraepithelial and lamina propria lymphocytes were freed from processed graft tissue. This clone occurred once. Its antigen is undetermined. The rearrangement uses TRBV4-1 and TRBJ2-1, with 12 bases lining up with TRBD2. The sample consisted of ileum tissue, taken more than 350 days after transplant. This receptor was obtained from a human patient who received an intestinal transplant, so some T cells may come from the graft donor. This CDR3 is CASSQGLAGYNEQFF. The CDR3 DNA sequence: TGCGCCAGCAGCCAGGGACTAGCGGGTTACAATGAGCAGTTCTTC.